Listed below are T cell receptor beta chains from one sample, sequenced in a study of tumor-infiltrating lymphocytes in primary liver carcinoma. A single record per CDR3 protein comes from TCRdb applying MiXCR to the multiplex PCR reads. Here the sample spans some 55,000 distinct CDR3 sequences, roughly 77% being singletons. The sequenced sample consisted of liver tumor tissue from sampling region 2. Receptor source: a man aged 35 to 55 with primary liver carcinoma and hepatitis B virus infection. CDR3s include the opening cysteine and the closing phenylalanine or tryptophan. D genes are given only for firm matches. Where a row states a size, it is once, few, many or the class of an expanded clone; other rows omit it.

TRBJ2-1 | TRBV6-6 | NA | NA | TGTGCCAGTTCTATCGGGAAGCAGTTCTTC | CASSIGKQFF
TRBJ1-1 | TRBV11-3 | NA | TRBD1 | TGCGGCAGCAGCTTAGCAGGGGGAACTGAAGCTTTCTTT | CGSSLAGGTEAFF
TRBJ1-2 | TRBV5-1 | many | TRBD1 | TGCGCCAGCAGCTCCGATCCCCGGGACAGGGGGCGAGGTTATGGCTACACCTTC | CASSSDPRDRGRGYGYTF
TRBJ2-5 | TRBV11-2 | medium-sized | TRBD2 | TGTGCCAGCAGCCCTACGGGGGGGAGGGAGACCCAGTACTTC | CASSPTGGRETQYF
TRBJ2-7 | TRBV4-2 | NA | TRBD1 | TGTGCCAGCAACCAAGGTGACAGGGGTGCCTACGAGCAGTACTTC | CASNQGDRGAYEQYF
TRBJ2-1 | TRBV4-1 | NA | NA | TGCGCCAGCAGGCAGGCGGGAACCAAGCAGTTCTTC | CASRQAGTKQFF
TRBJ2-7 | TRBV7-8 | once | TRBD1 | TGTGCCAGCAGCTATCCAGGACAGGTCTACGAGCAGTACTTC | CASSYPGQVYEQYF
TRBJ2-1 | TRBV2 | NA | NA | TGTGCCAGCAGTGACTACCTTATAAGTGAGCAGTTCTTC | CASSDYLISEQFF
TRBJ1-5 | TRBV6-5 | NA | NA | TGTTCCAGCCGCGGCAGCGGACTCGAGCCCCAGCATTTT | CSSRGSGLEPQHF
TRBJ2-7 | TRBV6-1 | few | NA | TGTGCCGGCAGTGAATGGCCTTTCTACGAGCAGTACTTC | CAGSEWPFYEQYF